This record covers a single TCR beta chain. This entry is derived from a study of blood T cell repertoires in COVID-19. Whole-study context: Nucleic acid was either cDNA or gDNA, and it came from T cells, B-cell-depleted T cells, or PBMCs.

Method: immunoSEQ multiplex PCR; TCRdb's copy keeps in-frame clones and lacks some. There are 210,000 or so clones in the sample; 90% occur only once, and 0.62% lies in the top ten. This TCR was recovered from a man aged 50 to 60 with acute or convalescent COVID-19. Material: peripheral blood.

The CDR3 protein is CASSLNPSGTYEQYF. DNA of the CDR3: TGTGCCAGCAGCTTAAACCCCAGCGGAACCTACGAGCAGTACTTC. The genes are TRBV7-2 and TRBJ2-7, with a possible D match to TRBD2 (5 bases). This CDR3 comprises 15 residues. Deletions cut 2 bases from V and 2 bases from J, with 13 bases between. Germline lookup yields CDR1 SGHTA and CDR2 FQGNSA.